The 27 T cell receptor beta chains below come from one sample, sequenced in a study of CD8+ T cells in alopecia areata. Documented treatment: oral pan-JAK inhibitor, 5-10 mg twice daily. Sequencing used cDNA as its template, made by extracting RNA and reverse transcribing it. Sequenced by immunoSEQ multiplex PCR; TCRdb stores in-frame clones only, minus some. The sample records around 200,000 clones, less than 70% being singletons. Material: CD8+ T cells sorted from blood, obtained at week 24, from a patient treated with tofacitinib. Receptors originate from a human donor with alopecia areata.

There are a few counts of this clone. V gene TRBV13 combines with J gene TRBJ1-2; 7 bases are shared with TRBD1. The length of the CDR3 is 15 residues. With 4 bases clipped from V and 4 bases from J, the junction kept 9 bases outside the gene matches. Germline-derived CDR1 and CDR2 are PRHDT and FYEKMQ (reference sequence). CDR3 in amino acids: CASSSYGTEIYGYTF. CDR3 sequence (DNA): TGTGCCAGCAGCTCCTATGGGACAGAAATCTATGGCTACACCTTC. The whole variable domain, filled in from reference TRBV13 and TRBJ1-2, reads AAGVIQSPRHLIKEKRETATLKCYPIPRHDTVYWYQQGPGQDPQFLISFYEKMQSDKGSIPDRFSAQQFSDYHSELNMSSLELGDSALYFCASSSYGTEIYGYTFGSGTRLTVV.

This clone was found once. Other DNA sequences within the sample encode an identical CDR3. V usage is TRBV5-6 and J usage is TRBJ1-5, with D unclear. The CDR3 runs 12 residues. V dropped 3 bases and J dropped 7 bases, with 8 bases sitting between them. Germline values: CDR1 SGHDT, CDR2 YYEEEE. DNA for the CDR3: TGTGCCAGCAGCTCCGGAGGGCAGCCCCAGCATTTT. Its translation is CASSSGGQPQHF. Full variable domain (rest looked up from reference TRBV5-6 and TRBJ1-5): DAGVTQSPTHLIKTRGQQVTLRCSPKSGHDTVSWYQQALGQGPQFIFQYYEEEERQRGNFPDRFSGHQFPNYSSELNVNALLLGDSALYLCASSSGGQPQHFGDGTRLSIL.

The CDR3 here is CAISEGGTGNQPQHF. The CDR3 nucleotides are TGTGCCATCAGTGAGGGAGGGACTGGCAATCAGCCCCAGCATTTT. This chain uses TRBV10-3 with TRBJ1-5, with a possible D match to TRBD1 (5 bases). Germline loops: CDR1 ENHRY, CDR2 SYGVKD. This CDR3 comprises 15 residues. The V gene lost 2 bases and the J gene lost 2 bases, with 10 bases spanning the gap.

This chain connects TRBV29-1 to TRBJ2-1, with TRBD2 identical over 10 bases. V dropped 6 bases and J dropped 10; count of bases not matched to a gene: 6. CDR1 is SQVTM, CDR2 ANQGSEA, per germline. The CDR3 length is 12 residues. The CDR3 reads CSVTSGAGEQFF. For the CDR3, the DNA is TGCAGCGTAACTAGCGGGGCTGGGGAGCAGTTCTTC.

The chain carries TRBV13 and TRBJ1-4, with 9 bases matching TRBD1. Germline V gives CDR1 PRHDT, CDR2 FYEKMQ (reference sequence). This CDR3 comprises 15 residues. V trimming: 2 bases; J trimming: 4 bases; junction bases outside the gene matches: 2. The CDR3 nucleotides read TGTGCCAGCAGCTTACGGACAGGGGATAATGAAAAACTGTTTTTT. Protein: CASSLRTGDNEKLFF.

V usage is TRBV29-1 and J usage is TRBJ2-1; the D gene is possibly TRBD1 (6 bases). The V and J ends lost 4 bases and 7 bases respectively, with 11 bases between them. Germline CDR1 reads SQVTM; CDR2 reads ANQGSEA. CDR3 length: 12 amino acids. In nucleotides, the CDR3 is TGCAGCGTTGTAAGGGGGTCGAATGAGCAGTTCTTC. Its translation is CSVVRGSNEQFF.

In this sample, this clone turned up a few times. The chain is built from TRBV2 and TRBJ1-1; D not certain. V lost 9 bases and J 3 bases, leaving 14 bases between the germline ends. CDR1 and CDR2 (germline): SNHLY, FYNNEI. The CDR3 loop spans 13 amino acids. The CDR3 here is CARENRAHTEAFF. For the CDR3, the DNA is TGTGCCAGAGAAAACCGGGCACACACTGAAGCTTTCTTT.

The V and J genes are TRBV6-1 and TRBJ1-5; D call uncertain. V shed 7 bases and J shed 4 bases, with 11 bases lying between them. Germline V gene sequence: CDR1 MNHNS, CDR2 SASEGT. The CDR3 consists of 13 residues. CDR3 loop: CASTGGGNQPQHF. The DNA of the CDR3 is TGTGCCAGCACTGGCGGAGGAAATCAGCCCCAGCATTTT.

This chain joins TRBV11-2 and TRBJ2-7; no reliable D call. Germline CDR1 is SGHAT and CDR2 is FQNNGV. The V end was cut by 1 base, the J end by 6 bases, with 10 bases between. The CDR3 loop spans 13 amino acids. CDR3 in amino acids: CASSLGGVAEQYF. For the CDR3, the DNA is TGTGCCAGCAGCTTAGGAGGAGTAGCCGAGCAGTACTTC. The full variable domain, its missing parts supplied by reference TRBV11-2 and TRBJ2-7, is EAGVAQSPRYKIIEKRQSVAFWCNPISGHATLYWYQQILGQGPKLLIQFQNNGVVDDSQLPKDRFSAERLKGVDSTLKIQPAKLEDSAVYLCASSLGGVAEQYFGPGTRLTVT.

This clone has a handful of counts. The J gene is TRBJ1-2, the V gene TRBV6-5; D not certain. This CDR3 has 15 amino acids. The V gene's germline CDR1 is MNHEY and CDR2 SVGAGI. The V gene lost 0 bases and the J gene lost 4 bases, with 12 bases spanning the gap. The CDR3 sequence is CASSYSSTALYGYTF. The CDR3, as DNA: TGTGCCAGCAGTTACTCGTCGACCGCCCTCTATGGCTACACCTTC.

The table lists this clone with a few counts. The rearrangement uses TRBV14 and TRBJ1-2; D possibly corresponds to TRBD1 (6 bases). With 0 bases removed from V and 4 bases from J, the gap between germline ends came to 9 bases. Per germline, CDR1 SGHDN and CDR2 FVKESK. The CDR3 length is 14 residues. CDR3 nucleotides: TGTGCCAGCAGCCAAGAGGACAGAGTCTATGGCTACACCTTC. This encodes CASSQEDRVYGYTF.

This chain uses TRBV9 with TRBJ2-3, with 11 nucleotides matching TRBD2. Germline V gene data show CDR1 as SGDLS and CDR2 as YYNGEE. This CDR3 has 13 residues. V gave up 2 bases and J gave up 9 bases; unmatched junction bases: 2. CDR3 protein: CASSVGLAETQYF. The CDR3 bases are TGTGCCAGCAGCGTGGGACTAGCGGAAACGCAGTATTTT.

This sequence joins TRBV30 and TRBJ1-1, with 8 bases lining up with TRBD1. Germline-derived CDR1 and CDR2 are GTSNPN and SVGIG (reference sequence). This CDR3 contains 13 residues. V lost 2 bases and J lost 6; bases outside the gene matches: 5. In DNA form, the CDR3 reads TGTGCCTGGAGTCCAGGGGGCTCCTCTGAAGCTTTCTTT. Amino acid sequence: CAWSPGGSSEAFF.

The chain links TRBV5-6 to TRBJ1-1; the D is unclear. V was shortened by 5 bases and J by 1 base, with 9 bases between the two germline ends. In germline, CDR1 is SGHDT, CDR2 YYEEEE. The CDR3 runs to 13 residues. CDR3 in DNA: TGTGCCAGCAGAGCCTGGGAGAACACTGAAGCTTTCTTT. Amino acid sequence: CASRAWENTEAFF. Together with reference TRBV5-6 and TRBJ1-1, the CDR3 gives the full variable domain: DAGVTQSPTHLIKTRGQQVTLRCSPKSGHDTVSWYQQALGQGPQFIFQYYEEEERQRGNFPDRFSGHQFPNYSSELNVNALLLGDSALYLCASRAWENTEAFFGQGTRLTVV.

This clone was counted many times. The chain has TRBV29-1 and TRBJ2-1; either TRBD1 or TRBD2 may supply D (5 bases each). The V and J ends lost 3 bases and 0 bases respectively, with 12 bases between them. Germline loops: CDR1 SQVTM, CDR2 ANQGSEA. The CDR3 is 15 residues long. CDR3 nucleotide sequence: TGCAGCGTTGATTTCGGGGCCAGCTCCTACAATGAGCAGTTCTTC. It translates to CSVDFGASSYNEQFF.

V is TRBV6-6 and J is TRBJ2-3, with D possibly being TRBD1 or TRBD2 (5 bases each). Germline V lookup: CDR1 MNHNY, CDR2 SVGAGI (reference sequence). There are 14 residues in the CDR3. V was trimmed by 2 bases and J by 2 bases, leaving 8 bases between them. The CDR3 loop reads CASSYRDVTDTQYF. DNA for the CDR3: TGTGCCAGCAGTTACCGGGACGTCACAGATACGCAGTATTTT.

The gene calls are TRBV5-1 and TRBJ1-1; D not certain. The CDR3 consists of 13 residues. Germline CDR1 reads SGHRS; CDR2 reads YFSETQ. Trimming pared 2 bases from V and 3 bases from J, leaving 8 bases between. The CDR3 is CASSFLWDTEAFF. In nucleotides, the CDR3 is TGCGCCAGCAGCTTTTTATGGGACACTGAAGCTTTCTTT. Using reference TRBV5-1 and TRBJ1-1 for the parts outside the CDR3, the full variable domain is KAGVTQTPRYLIKTRGQQVTLSCSPISGHRSVSWYQQTPGQGLQFLFEYFSETQRNKGNFPGRFSGRQFSNSRSEMNVSTLELGDSALYLCASSFLWDTEAFFGQGTRLTVV.

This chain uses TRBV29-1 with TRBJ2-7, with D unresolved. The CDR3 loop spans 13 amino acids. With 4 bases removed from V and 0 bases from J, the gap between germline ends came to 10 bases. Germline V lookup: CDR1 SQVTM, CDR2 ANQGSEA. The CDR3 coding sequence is TGCAGCGTTGGGACCGTCAGCTCCTACGAGCAGTACTTC. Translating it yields CSVGTVSSYEQYF.

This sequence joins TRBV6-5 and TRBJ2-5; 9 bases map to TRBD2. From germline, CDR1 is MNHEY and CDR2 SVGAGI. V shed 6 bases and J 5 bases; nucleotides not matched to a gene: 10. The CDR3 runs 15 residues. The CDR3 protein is CASRTSGTSTETQYF. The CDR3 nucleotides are TGTGCCAGCAGAACTTCCGGGACTAGCACCGAGACCCAGTACTTC.

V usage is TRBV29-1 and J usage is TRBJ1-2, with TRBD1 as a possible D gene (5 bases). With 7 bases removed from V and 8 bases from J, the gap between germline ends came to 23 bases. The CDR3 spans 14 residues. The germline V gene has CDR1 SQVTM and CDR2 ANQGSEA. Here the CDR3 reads CSATDSGLLGGYTF. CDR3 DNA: TGCAGCGCTACAGACTCAGGGTTATTGGGGGGCTACACCTTC.

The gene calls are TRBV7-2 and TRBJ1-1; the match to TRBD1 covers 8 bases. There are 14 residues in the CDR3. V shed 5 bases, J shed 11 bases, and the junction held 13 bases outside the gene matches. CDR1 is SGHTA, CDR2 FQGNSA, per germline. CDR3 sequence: CASSQRRTGLSAFF. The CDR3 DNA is TGTGCCAGCAGCCAACGCCGGACAGGGCTGAGTGCTTTCTTT.

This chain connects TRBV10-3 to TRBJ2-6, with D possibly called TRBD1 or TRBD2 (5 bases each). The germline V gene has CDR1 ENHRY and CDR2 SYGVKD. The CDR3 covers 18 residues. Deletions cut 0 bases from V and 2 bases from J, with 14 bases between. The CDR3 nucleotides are TGTGCCATCAGTGAGTCCGCCTACCGGGACGCTGGGGCCAACGTCCTGACTTTC. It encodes CAISESAYRDAGANVLTF.

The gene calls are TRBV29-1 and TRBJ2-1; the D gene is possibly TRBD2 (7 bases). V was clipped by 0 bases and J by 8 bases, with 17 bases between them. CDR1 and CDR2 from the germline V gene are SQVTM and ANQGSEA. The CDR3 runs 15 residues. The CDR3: CSVEDLAGASHEQFF. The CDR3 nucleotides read TGCAGCGTTGAAGATCTGGCGGGGGCTTCGCATGAGCAGTTCTTC.

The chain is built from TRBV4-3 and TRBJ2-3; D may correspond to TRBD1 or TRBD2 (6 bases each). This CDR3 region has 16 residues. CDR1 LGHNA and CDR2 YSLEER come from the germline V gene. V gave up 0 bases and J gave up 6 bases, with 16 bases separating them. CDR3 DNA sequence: TGCGCCAGCAGCCAAGATAGTGGGGGGACAACGGATACGCAGTATTTT. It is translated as CASSQDSGGTTDTQYF.

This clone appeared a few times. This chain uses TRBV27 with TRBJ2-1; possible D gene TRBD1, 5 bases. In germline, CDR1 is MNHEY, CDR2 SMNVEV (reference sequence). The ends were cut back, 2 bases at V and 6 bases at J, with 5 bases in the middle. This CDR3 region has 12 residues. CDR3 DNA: TGTGCCAGCAGTTTAAGGGGCAATGAGCAGTTCTTC. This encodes CASSLRGNEQFF.

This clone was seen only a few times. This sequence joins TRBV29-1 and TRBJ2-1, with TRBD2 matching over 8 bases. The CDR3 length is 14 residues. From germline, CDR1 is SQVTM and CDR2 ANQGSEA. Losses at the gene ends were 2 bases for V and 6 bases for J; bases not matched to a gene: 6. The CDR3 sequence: CSVESSGSTNEQFF. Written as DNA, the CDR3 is TGCAGCGTTGAATCTAGCGGGTCTACCAATGAGCAGTTCTTC.

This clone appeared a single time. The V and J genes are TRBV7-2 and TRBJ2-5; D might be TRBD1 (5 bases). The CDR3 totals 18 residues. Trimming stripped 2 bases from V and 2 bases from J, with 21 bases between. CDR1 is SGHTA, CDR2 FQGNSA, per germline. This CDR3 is CASSLRASPWGRQETQYF. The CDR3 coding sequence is TGTGCCAGCAGCTTAAGGGCTAGTCCTTGGGGCCGTCAAGAGACCCAGTACTTC.